This T cell receptor (beta chain) was identified in a study of blood T cell repertoires in COVID-19. Turning to the study itself: From the United States, Italy and Spain came samples of acute and convalescent COVID-19. In each case, the material was cDNA or gDNA derived from T cells, B-cell-depleted T cells, or PBMCs.

Germline V gene sequence: CDR1 SGHDT, CDR2 YYEEEE. V lost 0 bases and J lost 2; bases outside the gene matches: 6. This CDR3 has 17 residues. Per the original data handling: Counts of nucleated cells, estimated from reference gene primer amplification, were obtained. Sequencing used immunoSEQ multiplex PCR; TCRdb keeps in-frame clones, though not all of them. V and J calls and clone size are as listed in that table; D and trimming were resolved from the DNA. The sample lists 200,000 to 300,000 clones, 75% to 90% seen once, with around 30% in the top ten. The sequence was obtained from a man aged 35-49 years with acute or convalescent COVID-19. The V gene is TRBV5-6, the J gene TRBJ2-4; TRBD2 matches 9 bases. Sequencing input: peripheral blood. The CDR3 sequence: CASSLELLAGPKNIQYF. For the CDR3, the DNA is TGTGCCAGCAGCTTGGAACTGCTAGCGGGGCCCAAAAACATTCAGTACTTC.